The rows below give T cell receptor beta chains drawn from one sample of a study of naive and memory T cell subsets. TCRdb fed the UMI-ligation and nested PCR reads into MiXCR, producing one record per CDR3 protein. The table shows some 150,000 distinct CDR3 sequences, with about 18% occurring only once. Sample: naive CD4+ T cells from blood. Receptor source: a human donor in good health. CDR3s include the opening cysteine and the closing phenylalanine or tryptophan. Fields, in order: V gene, J gene, clone size, D gene, CDR3 protein, CDR3 DNA. A D gene is named only where the DNA matches it firmly. A row's size may be missing; if present it is once, few, many or a size class.

>TRBV7-2|TRBJ2-7|few|.
CASSLGGGGYSSYEQYF
TGTGCCAGCAGCTTAGGAGGAGGGGGGTATAGCTCCTACGAGCAGTACTTC
>TRBV20-1|TRBJ2-3|.|TRBD2
CSARLAGGPGDTQYF
TGCAGTGCAAGACTAGCGGGAGGGCCAGGAGATACGCAGTATTTT
>TRBV4-1|TRBJ2-2|.|.
CASSPRAGELFF
TGCGCCAGCAGCCCCCGGGCCGGGGAGCTGTTTTTT
>TRBV12-3/TRBV12-4|TRBJ1-2|few|TRBD1
CASIRGLGSNYGYTF
TGTGCCAGCATCAGGGGGTTGGGTTCTAACTATGGCTACACCTTC
>TRBV6-5|TRBJ1-4|many|.
CASSPRGRGEEKLFF
TGTGCCAGCAGCCCTCGGGGAAGGGGGGAGGAAAAACTGTTTTTT
>TRBV20-1|TRBJ2-5|.|.
CSARDLGAGHQETQYF
TGCAGTGCTAGAGACTTGGGCGCAGGCCACCAAGAGACCCAGTACTTC
>TRBV7-2|TRBJ2-2|few|.
CASSPTNTGELFF
TGTGCCAGCAGCCCTACGAACACCGGGGAGCTGTTTTTT
>TRBV20-1|TRBJ2-3|.|TRBD2
CSASSSGTTDTQYF
TGCAGTGCTAGTTCTAGCGGAACTACAGATACGCAGTATTTT
>TRBV28|TRBJ2-7|few|.
CASSPRIADRPTYEQYF
TGTGCCAGCAGCCCGCGGATAGCGGACAGACCAACTTACGAGCAGTACTTC
>TRBV4-2|TRBJ2-2|few|.
CASSQVGGASEPGELFF
TGTGCCAGCAGCCAAGTGGGTGGGGCTAGCGAGCCCGGGGAGCTGTTTTTT
>TRBV28|TRBJ2-1|few|TRBD1
CASRGGQVYNEQFF
TGTGCCAGCAGGGGGGGACAGGTTTACAATGAGCAGTTCTTC
>TRBV3-1|TRBJ1-3|.|.
CASSQDRSPSGLNTIYF
TGTGCCAGCAGCCAAGATCGGAGTCCATCGGGCTTAAACACCATATATTTT
>TRBV12-3/TRBV12-4|TRBJ2-5|.|TRBD1
CASSLRQGGRETQYF
TGTGCCAGCAGTTTGCGACAGGGGGGGAGAGAGACCCAGTACTTC
>TRBV2|TRBJ1-4|.|.
CASSEEGGWSEKLFF
TGTGCCAGCAGTGAAGAAGGCGGGTGGAGTGAAAAACTGTTTTTT
>TRBV3-1|TRBJ2-3|.|.
CASSQGRLTDTQYF
TGTGCCAGCAGCCAAGGTCGATTAACAGATACGCAGTATTTT
>TRBV27|TRBJ2-7|.|.
CASSFGQTYEQYF
TGTGCCAGCAGTTTTGGGCAGACCTACGAGCAGTACTTC
>TRBV20-1|TRBJ2-5|many|.
CSARGVQETQYF
TGCAGTGCTAGAGGTGTTCAAGAGACCCAGTACTTC
>TRBV7-9|TRBJ2-5|.|.
CVSSPSVVQETQYF
TGTGTCAGCAGCCCCTCGGTGGTACAAGAGACCCAGTACTTC
>TRBV11-1|TRBJ1-4|few|TRBD1
CASSLNRGQGKEKLFF
TGTGCCAGCAGCTTAAATAGGGGACAGGGGAAAGAAAAACTGTTTTTT
>TRBV20-1|TRBJ2-1|few|TRBD2
CSAAGDSYNEQFF
TGCAGTGCAGCGGGAGACTCCTACAATGAGCAGTTCTTC
>TRBV4-1|TRBJ1-5|.|.
CASSHSGTRDQPQHF
TGCGCCAGCAGCCATTCCGGGACAAGAGATCAGCCCCAGCATTTT
>TRBV19|TRBJ2-1|many|TRBD2
CASSRLASNEQFF
TGTGCCAGTAGTAGACTAGCGAGCAATGAGCAGTTCTTC
>TRBV12-3/TRBV12-4|TRBJ1-1|.|.
CATSKRGNTEAFF
TGTGCCACCTCAAAGCGGGGGAACACTGAAGCTTTCTTT
>TRBV27|TRBJ2-1|.|.
CASKVATYNEQFF
TGTGCCAGCAAAGTCGCAACCTACAATGAGCAGTTCTTC
>TRBV29-1|TRBJ1-2|few|.
CSVEEVEGRGYTF
TGCAGCGTTGAAGAGGTAGAGGGTAGAGGCTACACCTTC
>TRBV29-1|TRBJ2-1|many|.
CSVMKMGATGDEQFF
TGCAGCGTTATGAAAATGGGAGCGACGGGAGATGAGCAGTTCTTC
>TRBV6-5|TRBJ1-1|.|.
CASTLGMNTEAFF
TGTGCCAGCACCCTGGGGATGAACACTGAAGCTTTCTTT
>TRBV11-2|TRBJ2-5|.|TRBD2
CASSSLYGRKTQYF
TGTGCCAGCAGCTCCTTGTACGGGAGGAAGACCCAGTACTTC
>TRBV10-3|TRBJ2-5|few|.
CAISESGEETQYF
TGTGCCATCAGTGAGTCAGGGGAAGAGACCCAGTACTTC
>TRBV2|TRBJ2-3|few|.
CASSARRLGDTQYF
TGTGCCAGCAGTGCTCGGAGGTTGGGGGATACGCAGTATTTT
>TRBV15|TRBJ2-4|many|.
CATSRPPPGLAKNIQYF
TGTGCCACCAGCAGACCACCTCCGGGACTAGCCAAAAACATTCAGTACTTC
>TRBV6-5|TRBJ1-6|.|.
CASRGHSSYNSPLHF
TGTGCCAGCAGGGGACATAGCTCCTATAATTCACCCCTCCACTTT
>TRBV7-2|TRBJ2-3|few|TRBD2
CASSLQWSASGRLDTQYF
TGTGCCAGCAGCTTACAGTGGTCGGCTAGCGGGAGGTTGGATACGCAGTATTTT
>TRBV29-1|TRBJ2-5|many|.
CSVRQRETQYF
TGCAGCGTTAGACAGAGGGAGACCCAGTACTTC
>TRBV29-1|TRBJ2-7|many|.
CSAVVAGRTYEQYF
TGCAGCGCCGTTGTGGCAGGGCGAACCTACGAGCAGTACTTC
>TRBV29-1|TRBJ2-2|.|TRBD1
CSVEVLDRAGGTGELFF
TGCAGCGTTGAGGTCCTGGACAGGGCAGGGGGCACCGGGGAGCTGTTTTTT
>TRBV29-1|TRBJ2-3|few|.
CSVVWQDTQYF
TGCAGCGTTGTATGGCAAGATACGCAGTATTTT
>TRBV11-2|TRBJ2-1|few|.
CASGPIYNEQFF
TGTGCCAGCGGGCCGATCTACAATGAGCAGTTCTTC
>TRBV4-3|TRBJ1-1|many|TRBD1
CASSLGQGGTEAFF
TGCGCCAGCAGCCTCGGACAGGGCGGAACTGAAGCTTTCTTT
>TRBV7-3|TRBJ2-3|few|.
CASSVRGASTDTQYF
TGTGCCAGCAGCGTGAGGGGTGCTAGCACAGATACGCAGTATTTT
>TRBV7-2|TRBJ2-7|.|.
CAGSPRSGDYEQYF
TGTGCCGGCAGCCCCCGGTCAGGGGACTACGAGCAGTACTTC
>TRBV12-3/TRBV12-4|TRBJ2-1|.|TRBD2
CASSLGDYPHNEQFF
TGTGCCAGCAGTTTAGGGGACTATCCACACAATGAGCAGTTCTTC
>TRBV7-9|TRBJ1-1|few|.
CASSPEGGGRTEAFF
TGTGCCAGCAGCCCGGAGGGGGGAGGGAGAACTGAAGCTTTCTTT
>TRBV6-2/TRBV6-3|TRBJ2-2|.|TRBD1
CASTDRGRVGELFF
TGTGCCAGCACAGACAGGGGAAGGGTCGGGGAGCTGTTTTTT
>TRBV18|TRBJ2-2|many|.
CASSPRQATGELFF
TGTGCCAGCTCACCACGGCAGGCCACCGGGGAGCTGTTTTTT
>TRBV7-3|TRBJ1-4|.|.
CASSYPGTPSTNEKLFF
TGTGCCAGCAGCTACCCAGGGACCCCCTCAACTAATGAAAAACTGTTTTTT
>TRBV6-5|TRBJ2-3|.|.
CASSYSTGYTDTQYF
TGTGCCAGCAGTTACTCGACTGGTTATACAGATACGCAGTATTTT
>TRBV6-2/TRBV6-3|TRBJ2-3|.|TRBD2
CASSSPTSGIYTDTQYF
TGTGCCAGCAGTTCGCCTACTAGCGGGATCTACACAGATACGCAGTATTTT